This T cell receptor beta chain was identified during a study of cytomegalovirus exposure and HLA in healthy donors (dated by TCRdb to about 2017). With respect to the entire study: According to an earlier analysis of around 600 of the donors, 150 million to 200 million T cells yielded over 100 million unique TCR beta sequences and approximately 280 Gb of sequence data. Along with the approximately 700-subject first cohort, a separate validation cohort of more than 90 different subjects was used. Genome-wide SNP genotypes for about 65% of the roughly 670 donors were used in a later genetic analysis, which treated that subset as a discovery cohort. Rather than drawing on any new phenotypic data, the later analysis identified candidate immune exposures from TCR beta sequences and the way those sequences occurred across donors. The number of donors typed differed by locus, with about 629-630 for A, B, C, DRB1 and DQB1, over 500 for DQA1, under 610 for DPA1, and around 460 for DPB1. On average, roughly 250,000 unique TCR beta nucleotide sequences were sequenced per donor among 398 genotyped donors of the cohort, with roughly a sixth of those sequences being non-productive. In an earlier analysis of 587 of the donors, high-throughput TCR beta sequencing was used to judge whether each TCR beta V gene segment behaved as functional or pseudogenic. The aim of the study was to test whether cataloging public T cell receptors could identify signatures of past pathogen exposure. To predict cytomegalovirus infection status, the study brought together high-throughput TCR immunosequencing, statistical association of individual TCRs with disease status, and machine learning. Of the 398 genotyped donors, 65% to 90% were placed in the genetic ancestry cluster associated with self-reported Caucasian donors. All discovery cohort repertoires had been generated on a single sequencing platform. Donor age, sex, ethnicity and CMV serostatus were compiled together with the repertoire data. Five DR-DQ haplotypes were treated as single units for association and clustering because of strong linkage in the cohort. An early release covering about 600 HLA-typed donors comprised about 320 gigabases of sequencing data and around 85 million unique TCR sequences. HLA typing covered class I and class II loci at four-digit resolution. In a later analysis, previously published TCR beta repertoires from about 640 donors were re-analyzed and high-resolution HLA genotyping was added so that TCR occurrence patterns could be studied. Using immunosequencing, the study profiled T cell repertoires from about 650 subjects and related those repertoires to cytomegalovirus serostatus.

The investigation overall reported the following: The study gave a list of some 150 TCR beta chains associated with cytomegalovirus. According to a later genetic analysis, donors in an Asian-associated ancestry cluster had fewer N-insertions in productive TCRs than the roughly 700-donor mean. At a false discovery rate of 0.05, a later analysis linked around 15,000 TCR beta sequences to specific HLA alleles. The authors suggested that the approach could potentially be extended to other disease states and immunological phenotypes. A later analysis found that most CMV-associated TCR beta chains appeared HLA-restricted, with HLA associations seemingly driven largely by CMV exposure. When HLA alleles, especially DR and DQ, strongly co-occurred, attributing TCR associations to individual alleles was difficult. Because HLA typing was missing for some donors at each locus, association tests included only the typed subset. Some IMGT-functional V segments, including TRBV6-2 and TRBV6-3, could not be distinguished by the 87-base-pair reads and were therefore excluded. In an earlier analysis of some 500 of the donors, most TCR beta V segments appeared in productive rearrangements about 87% or about 30% of the time, broadly matching IMGT annotations. This cohort had only TCR beta chains sequenced, and the lack of alpha or paired-chain data limited which features could be detected. Correlated functional status among segregating V segments might reflect linkage disequilibrium, but an unknown experimental factor could not be ruled out. The earlier analysis of approximately 590 of the donors excluded about 16 rarely observed V segments, including chromosome 9 orphons, because counts were too low. A later analysis found that HLA-associated TCR beta chains were more clonally expanded and had lower generation probabilities than equally common non-associated chains. Presence/absence analyses assumed roughly uniform sequencing depth across donors, an assumption that may not hold. The sequencing pipeline was judged likely to have produced a cluster of highly shared sequence variants as a technical artifact. Several of the top co-occurrence clusters appeared to be linked to parvovirus B19, influenza, CMV and Epstein-Barr virus, according to a later analysis. A few of the identified cytomegalovirus-associated TCR beta chains were confirmed in vitro to be specific for cytomegalovirus antigens. While some public TCRs were present in many individuals, most TCR sequences turned up only very rarely across donors. The only immune exposure information available for the cohort was CMV serostatus. According to a later analysis, TCR association rates differed among HLA loci, with DRB1 alleles showing the most associated TCRs and HLA-C alleles showing the fewest. Cytomegalovirus status was reported to be diagnosed by the classifier with high specificity and sensitivity in both the original and validation cohorts. An association between a missense DCLRE1C variant and V-gene and J-gene trimming of TCR beta chains was found in a later genetic analysis and replicated in an independent cohort. A further reported finding was that TCR beta sequences accurately predicted the HLA-A and HLA-B alleles for most subjects in the first cohort.

The cohort consisted of approximately 670 healthy bone marrow donors. At the time of sampling, every cohort member was nominally healthy, though immune exposures that went unrecorded were likely present. The donor tested CMV seropositive and was one of the 289 seropositive cohort members. Every donor gave a peripheral blood sample, and the peripheral blood mononuclear cells from that sample were used for TCR beta sequencing. Genomic DNA was extracted from the blood cell samples with the Qiagen DNeasy Blood Extraction Kit. Notes on this clone: There is no known antigen for this receptor. Per-nucleotide qualities are absent, and no much larger clonotype sits a single base away.

The germline V gene sets CDR1 to SGDLS and CDR2 to YYNGEE. Taken from cysteine to phenylalanine, the CDR3 has 16 residues. Just the 48-base CDR3 DNA is kept, in frame starting at base 1. V loses 3 bases at its end and J loses 5 bases; junction bases beyond the gene matches: 13. The library relied on the immunoSEQ multiplex PCR assay. The multiplex PCR relied on a mix of 60 forward primers for TCR Vbeta segments and 13 reverse primers for TCR Jbeta segments. Amplification of the CDR3 region of rearranged TCR beta genes was performed with a multiplex PCR assay on genomic DNA. The Illumina HiSeq System was used to sequence the amplified TCR beta libraries as 87-base-pair reads. In the source study's methods: In a later analysis, tens of millions of unique TCR beta chains were counted across the roughly 700 repertoires, and about 9.9 million of these chains were shared by at least two donors. A nearest-neighbor algorithm error-corrected the raw reads and collapsed the reads into unique sequences, merging closely related sequences to remove PCR and sequencing errors. To assign V, D and J gene segments, CDR3 sequences were aligned to IMGT reference sequences. For a sequence to be retained, a match of at least six nucleotides was required to both a V gene segment and a J gene segment. A rearrangement counted as productive if the CDR3 had no stop codons and remained in frame with V and J, and every other rearrangement counted as non-productive. CDR3 was defined by IMGT convention, running from the second conserved V-encoded cysteine to the conserved J-encoded phenylalanine. In an earlier analysis of around 640 of the donors, sequences lacking an unambiguous match to a single V gene segment were excluded. In an earlier analysis of about 590 of the donors, a V segment was called functional when productive rearrangements were above 56.7%, and segregating when the standard deviation between donors exceeded 5%. A statistical classification framework was developed to diagnose cytomegalovirus status using the catalog of TCR beta chain sequences. In a later analysis, TCR nucleotide sequences were compared against IMGT/GENE-DB human TR gene sequences so that V and J genes could be assigned. In a later analysis, CDR3 sequences and most-parsimonious VDJ recombination scenarios were assigned using the TCRdist pipeline. A later analysis defined each TCR beta chain by its CDR3 amino acid sequence plus V-gene family, and excluded reads lacking a unique V-gene family. A later analysis removed 600 or so highly shared, low-generation-probability nucleotide sequences to deal with suspected cross-contamination and a sequencing artifact. In a later analysis, a clonal expansion index was calculated for each public chain from normalized within-repertoire ranks of inferred template counts. A later analysis computed generation probabilities with a VDJ recombination model fitted to out-of-frame rearrangements, and checked the results against IGoR. Hypergeometric tests were used in a later analysis to score TCR-TCR, TCR-HLA and TCR-CMV co-occurrence, with a repertoire-size bias correction applied to the TCR pairs. False discovery rates were estimated in a later analysis by permuting HLA or CMV assignments 20 times. A later analysis grouped co-occurring TCRs with DBSCAN, adding TCRdist sequence similarity when clustering within HLA-allele-positive subsets. For co-occurrence clustering, repertoires with fewer than 30,000 or more than 120,000 public chains were excluded, along with several repertoires with anomalous nucleotide sharing. As stored in TCRdb, this immuneACCESS dataset retains in-frame rearrangements with V and J assigned. A fraction of the clones does not appear; measured against another copy, unresolved V genes explain less than half of the discrepancy, and the remainder lacks a known reason. That table gives V, J and clone size, and the DNA gave D and trimming. Within this sample are 85,000 to 100,000 clones, with 79% of them counted one time only. About 3.5% of the sample is taken by the ten largest.

The sample taken for sequencing was PBMCs. The receptor's source is a male donor in good health and CMV-seropositive. Recombination joined TRBV9 with TRBJ1-2, with 7 bases in between that match TRBD1. CDR3 protein: CASSAAGGVVKYGYTF. The nucleotides are TGTGCCAGCAGCGCGGCAGGGGGAGTAGTTAAGTATGGCTACACCTTC.